This TCR beta chain appears in the sequencing data of a study of control samples from healthy donors and cancer patients. Assay: immunoSEQ multiplex PCR; the TCRdb copy retains only in-frame clones and omits some. The sample has 100,000 to 150,000 clones; about 88% are singletons. Germline V gene lookup returns CDR1 SGHRS and CDR2 YFSETQ. Trimming shortened V by 0 bases and J by 1 base, and 33 bases separated the two germline ends. The CDR3 is 23 amino acids. The rearrangement joins TRBV5-1 to TRBJ2-3; possibly TRBD1 for D (6 bases). Sequenced: blood. The sequence was collected from a man between 45 and 60 years old in good health. This chain's CDR3 is CASSLVLPLSPDQTGIRTDTQYF. CDR3 nucleotides: TGCGCCAGCAGCTTGGTTCTACCCCTGAGCCCCGATCAAACAGGGATTCGCACAGATACGCAGTATTTT.